These 19 T cell receptor beta chains came from one sample sequenced in a study of response to subunit inactivated influenza vaccine. TCRdb reanalysed the RT-PCR reads using MiXCR and keeps one entry per CDR3 protein. The table lists 600,000 to 850,000 distinct CDR3 sequences, 11% to 15% of them singletons. The sequencing here drew on PBMCs from blood, taken around 15 days before vaccination. Receptor source: a man between 50 and 59 years old who received an inactivated influenza vaccine.

The chain has TRBV6-1 and TRBJ1-2, with D possibly matching TRBD1 (5 bases). V was shortened by 8 bases and J by 2 bases, with 15 bases between the two germline ends. This CDR3 is built from 14 residues. The germline gives CDR1 MNHNS, CDR2 SASEGT. The CDR3 is CASGGERPNYGYTF. Here the CDR3 DNA reads TGTGCCAGCGGGGGAGAACGCCCCAACTATGGCTACACCTTC.

The chain joins TRBV7-2 to TRBJ2-1, with a possible D match to TRBD2 (5 bases). Trimming cost V 5 bases and J 11 bases, with 10 bases left between them. There are 11 residues in the CDR3. Germline V gene lookup returns CDR1 SGHTA and CDR2 FQGNSA. CDR3 sequence (DNA): TGTGCCAGCAGCCCCGGACTTAAGCAGTTCTTC. As protein: CASSPGLKQFF.

This chain uses TRBV11-2 with TRBJ2-3; no firm D call. CDR3 length equals 13 residues. The germline CDR1 and CDR2 sequences are SGHAT and FQNNGV. Trimming shortened V by 2 bases and J by 4 bases, and 7 bases separated the two germline ends. The CDR3: CASSLYVADTQYF. As DNA, the CDR3 is TGTGCCAGCAGCTTATATGTCGCAGATACGCAGTATTTT.

The genes are TRBV7-2 and TRBJ2-5; 11 bases agree with TRBD2. V shed 5 bases and J 4 bases; nucleotides not matched to a gene: 9. CDR1 and CDR2 from the germline V gene are SGHTA and FQGNSA. This CDR3 comprises 16 residues. Written as DNA, the CDR3 is TGTGCCAGCAGCCCCGTAGCGGGAGGGCCTTTAGAGACCCAGTACTTC. It yields the protein CASSPVAGGPLETQYF. The variable domain in full, with the rest retrieved from reference TRBV7-2 and TRBJ2-5, is GAGVSQSPSNKVTEKGKDVELRCDPISGHTALYWYRQSLGQGLEFLIYFQGNSAPDKSGLPSDRFSAERTGGSVSTLTIQRTQQEDSAVYLCASSPVAGGPLETQYFGPGTRLLVL.

The chain has TRBV12-3 or TRBV12-4 and TRBJ2-5; D may match TRBD1 or TRBD2 (5 bases each). V lost 3 bases and J lost 1, with 9 bases in between. The CDR3 runs 14 residues. Here the CDR3 reads CASSFGAVQETQYF. The CDR3 DNA reads TGTGCCAGCAGTTTCGGGGCAGTCCAAGAGACCCAGTACTTC.

A note on this clonotype: An end of the junction differs from the germline gene, which may be a read error. V is TRBV6-1 and J is TRBJ1-1; 8 bases fit TRBD1. This CDR3 has 15 amino acids. Germline-derived CDR1 and CDR2 are MNHNS and SASEGT. Here the CDR3 reads CASIESGRGPSEAFF. The CDR3 bases are TGTGCCAGCATTGAATCGGGCAGGGGGCCCTCTGAAGCTTTCTTT.

The chain is built from TRBV5-1 and TRBJ1-6, with D possibly being TRBD1 (6 bases). The V gene lost 2 bases and the J gene lost 0 bases, with 9 bases spanning the gap. Germline V lookup: CDR1 SGHRS, CDR2 YFSETQ. The length of the CDR3 is 16 residues. CDR3 DNA sequence: TGCGCCAGCAGCTTCACAGGGAGCTCCTATAATTCACCCCTCCACTTT. This codes for CASSFTGSSYNSPLHF.

This clonotype was detected a few times. V usage is TRBV11-1 and J usage is TRBJ2-2; D may be TRBD1 (5 bases). Germline V gene sequence: CDR1 SGHAT, CDR2 FQDESV (reference sequence). The CDR3 covers 14 residues. V lost 5 bases and J lost 5, with 12 bases in between. The CDR3 DNA reads as TGTGCCAGCAGCCGGACACGATCTACCGGGGAGCTGTTTTTT. Translating gives CASSRTRSTGELFF.

This clonotype was counted at least ten times. This chain links TRBV25-1 with TRBJ1-1, with D unclear. Germline values: CDR1 MGHDK, CDR2 SYGVNS. The germline V and J ends were trimmed by 3 bases and 4 bases, with 6 bases remaining between them. This CDR3 is 12 amino acids long. The CDR3: CASSDLITEAFF. CDR3 DNA sequence: TGTGCCAGCAGTGATCTGATCACTGAAGCTTTCTTT.

The chain joins TRBV10-3 to TRBJ2-7; 12 nucleotides line up with TRBD1. This CDR3 has 17 amino acids. V dropped 4 bases and J dropped 3; count of bases not matched to a gene: 10. Per the germline V gene, CDR1 is ENHRY and CDR2 is SYGVKD. CDR3 DNA sequence: TGTGCCATCAGTGCGGGGGACAGGGGGCAGTGGGGCTACGAGCAGTACTTC. Amino acid sequence: CAISAGDRGQWGYEQYF.

This clonotype was detected a few times. This chain uses TRBV6-1 with TRBJ1-2; weak D call: TRBD1 (6 bases). Germline-derived CDR1 and CDR2 are MNHNS and SASEGT. V dropped 2 bases and J dropped 6 bases, with 16 bases sitting between them. The CDR3 consists of 15 residues. CDR3 in DNA: TGTGCCAGCAGTGAAACGAGGGGGGTCTTGGATGGCTACACCTTC. Amino acid sequence: CASSETRGVLDGYTF.

This clonotype appeared many times. The rearrangement uses TRBV4-2 and TRBJ1-5; possible D gene TRBD1, 5 bases. Germline loops: CDR1 LGHNA, CDR2 YNFKEQ. V was clipped by 2 bases and J by 4 bases, with 12 bases between them. CDR3 length: 15 residues. The CDR3 sequence: CASSQLQGPNQPQHF. For the CDR3, the DNA is TGTGCCAGCAGCCAACTCCAGGGCCCGAATCAGCCCCAGCATTTT.

This clonotype has just a few counts. The chain combines TRBV18 with TRBJ2-5; 8 nucleotides agree with TRBD2. From germline, CDR1 is KGHSH and CDR2 LQKENI. Losses at the gene ends were 5 bases for V and 6 bases for J; bases not matched to a gene: 5. The CDR3 is 13 residues long. The CDR3 region is CASSAGGEKTQYF. In nucleotides, the CDR3 is TGTGCCAGCTCAGCGGGGGGTGAGAAGACCCAGTACTTC.

In this sample, this clonotype turned up many times. The rearrangement joins TRBV9 to TRBJ2-1; D is unclear. The CDR3 runs 13 residues. CDR1 and CDR2 (germline): SGDLS, YYNGEE. The V end was cut by 3 bases, the J end by 4 bases, with 8 bases between. The chain's CDR3 is CASSETYYNEQFF. The CDR3 DNA follows: TGTGCCAGCAGCGAGACCTATTACAATGAGCAGTTCTTC.

This clonotype was seen a handful of times. The rearrangement uses TRBV11-2 and TRBJ2-2, with D unclear. V lost 4 bases and J 5 bases, leaving 17 bases between the germline ends. The CDR3 runs 16 residues. The V gene's germline CDR1 is SGHAT and CDR2 FQNNGV. The CDR3 region is CASSSQPGPATGELFF. In nucleotides, the CDR3 is TGTGCCAGCAGCTCCCAACCCGGGCCCGCGACCGGGGAGCTGTTTTTT.

The V call is TRBV30, the J call TRBJ1-5; no firm D call. Germline V gene data show CDR1 as GTSNPN and CDR2 as SVGIG (reference sequence). The CDR3 sequence is 13 residues long. V gave up 2 bases and J gave up 3 bases, with 8 bases separating them. CDR3 bases: TGTGCCTGGAGTAGGCAGGACAATCAGCCCCAGCATTTT. This encodes CAWSRQDNQPQHF. The full variable domain, in which reference TRBV30 and TRBJ1-5 provide the parts outside the CDR3, is SQTIHQWPATLVQPVGSPLSLECTVEGTSNPNLYWYRQAAGRGLQLLFYSVGIGQISSEVPQNLSASRPQDRQFILSSKKLLLSDSGFYLCAWSRQDNQPQHFGDGTRLSIL.

This clonotype was counted at least ten times. The chain couples TRBV7-2 to TRBJ2-1, with TRBD2 identical over 13 bases. The CDR3 length is 17 residues. Germline CDR1 reads SGHTA; CDR2 reads FQGNSA. With V trimmed by 5 bases and J by 1 base, 5 bases remained unmatched. The CDR3 loop reads CASSPGLAGASYNEQFF. The CDR3 DNA reads TGTGCCAGCAGCCCCGGACTAGCGGGGGCGTCCTACAATGAGCAGTTCTTC.

This clonotype was seen ten or more times. The chain links TRBV7-2 to TRBJ2-3; D not certain. The CDR3 totals 14 residues. CDR1 is SGHTA and CDR2 is FQGNSA in the germline V gene. V was trimmed by 4 bases and J by 4 bases, leaving 12 bases between them. In DNA form, the CDR3 reads TGTGCCAGCAGCTCCGGAGTTAGGGCAGATACGCAGTATTTT. This gives the protein CASSSGVRADTQYF.

The chain links TRBV27 to TRBJ2-2; 10 bases are a match to TRBD2. J was trimmed by 8 bases and V by 5 bases; bases with no gene match: 14. The CDR3 is made up of 17 amino acids. Germline loops: CDR1 MNHEY, CDR2 SMNVEV (reference sequence). The CDR3 DNA reads TGTGCCAGCAGTCCAATAGGACTAGCGGTCGGTTGGGGGGAGCTGTTTTTT. Translating gives CASSPIGLAVGWGELFF.